This T cell receptor (beta chain) was documented in a study of OX40 agonist ivuxolimab in advanced cancers. Study information: Anti-PD-1, anti-PD-L1 or anti-CTLA-4 therapy given earlier was allowed, and 40% had some. Study-level results: Clones of CD4+ and CD8+ blood T cells grew by week 6 at doses of 0.1 to 3.0 mg/kg. Averaging showed that CD8+ T cells had more expanded clones than CD4+ did. No determination was made of the antigen specificity of the expanded peripheral T cells.

TCRdb keeps only in-frame clones here, not all; method: immunoSEQ multiplex PCR. The sample includes approximately 84,000 clones, roughly 90% of them seen just once. V lost 3 bases to trimming and J lost 3 bases, with 7 bases between them. The germline CDR1 and CDR2 sequences are LNHDA and SQIVND (reference sequence). The CDR3 is 13 residues long. For this clone: Its target is not known.

The origin of this receptor is an adult with an advanced solid tumor such as melanoma, head and neck, liver or kidney cancer. The rearrangement links TRBV19 to TRBJ2-3; D gene ambiguous. The sample consisted of CD4+ or CD8+ T cells sorted from blood, taken in a trial of the OX40 agonist ivuxolimab. CDR3 DNA sequence: TGTGCCAGTAGTATGCTCGCTACAGATACGCAGTATTTT. This sequence encodes CASSMLATDTQYF.